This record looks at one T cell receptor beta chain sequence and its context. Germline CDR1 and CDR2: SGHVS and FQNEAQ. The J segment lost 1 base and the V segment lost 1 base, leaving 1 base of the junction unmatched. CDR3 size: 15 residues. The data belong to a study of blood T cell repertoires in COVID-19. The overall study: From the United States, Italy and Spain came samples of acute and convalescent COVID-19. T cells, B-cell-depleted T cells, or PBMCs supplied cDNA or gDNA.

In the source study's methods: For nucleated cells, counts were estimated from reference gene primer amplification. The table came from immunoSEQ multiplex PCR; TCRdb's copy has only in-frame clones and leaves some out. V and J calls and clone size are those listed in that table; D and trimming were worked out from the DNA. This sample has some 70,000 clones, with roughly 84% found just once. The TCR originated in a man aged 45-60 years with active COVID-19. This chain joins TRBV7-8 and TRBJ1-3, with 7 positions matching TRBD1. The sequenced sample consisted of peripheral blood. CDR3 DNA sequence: TGTGCCAGCAGCTTAGAACAGGGGTCTGGAAACACCATATATTTT. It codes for CASSLEQGSGNTIYF. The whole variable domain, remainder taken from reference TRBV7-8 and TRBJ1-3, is GAGVSQSPRYKVAKRGQDVALRCDPISGHVSLFWYQQALGQGPEFLTYFQNEAQLDKSGLPSDRFFAERPEGSVSTLKIQRTQQEDSAVYLCASSLEQGSGNTIYFGEGSWLTVV.